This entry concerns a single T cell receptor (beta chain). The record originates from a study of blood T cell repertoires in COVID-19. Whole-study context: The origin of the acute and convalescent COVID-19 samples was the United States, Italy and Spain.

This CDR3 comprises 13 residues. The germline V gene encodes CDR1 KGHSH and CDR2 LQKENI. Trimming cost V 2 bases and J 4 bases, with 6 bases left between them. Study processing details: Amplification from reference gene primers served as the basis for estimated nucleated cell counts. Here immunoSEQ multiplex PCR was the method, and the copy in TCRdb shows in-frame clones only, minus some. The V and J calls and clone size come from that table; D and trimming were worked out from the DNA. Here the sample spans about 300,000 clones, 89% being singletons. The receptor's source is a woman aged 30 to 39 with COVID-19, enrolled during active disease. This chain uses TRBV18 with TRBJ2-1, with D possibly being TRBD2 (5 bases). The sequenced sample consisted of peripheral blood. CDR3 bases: TGTGCCAGCTCACCAGGGGAGTACAATGAGCAGTTCTTC. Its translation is CASSPGEYNEQFF. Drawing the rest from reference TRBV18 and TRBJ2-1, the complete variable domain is NAGVMQNPRHLVRRRGQEARLRCSPMKGHSHVYWYRQLPEEGLKFMVYLQKENIIDESGMPKERFSAEFPKEGPSILRIQQVVRGDSAAYFCASSPGEYNEQFFGPGTRLTVL.